These 11 T cell receptor beta chains originate from one sample sequenced in a study of tumor-infiltrating lymphocytes in localized non-small cell lung cancer (TCRdb year 2021). Library prep was done by the immunoSEQ multiplex PCR assay. TCRdb re-hosts the immuneACCESS table, in-frame sequences only. Its copies lack some clones; in the studies checked, an unresolved V gene accounts for under half of them, and the cause for the rest is not known. The sample data list approximately 9,000 clones, and just under 85% of these were observed just once. The ten most abundant clones make up 6.9% of the sample. Source material: uninvolved lung tissue not adjacent to the tumor. The receptors were gathered from a human donor with non-small cell lung cancer.

This sequence joins TRBV7-2 and TRBJ2-1, with TRBD2 as a possible D gene (6 bases). V lost 4 bases and J lost 1, with 11 bases in between. Germline lookup yields CDR1 SGHTA and CDR2 FQGNSA. This CDR3 contains 15 residues. The CDR3 loop is CASSYRGGSYNEQFF. In nucleotides, the CDR3 is TGTGCCAGCAGCTACCGGGGAGGATCCTACAATGAGCAGTTCTTC. The complete variable domain, with remaining parts taken from reference TRBV7-2 and TRBJ2-1, reads GAGVSQSPSNKVTEKGKDVELRCDPISGHTALYWYRQSLGQGLEFLIYFQGNSAPDKSGLPSDRFSAERTGGSVSTLTIQRTQQEDSAVYLCASSYRGGSYNEQFFGPGTRLTVL.

This clone was counted once. The rearrangement joins TRBV6-1 to TRBJ1-1; unclear D gene. Per the germline V gene, CDR1 is MNHNS and CDR2 is SASEGT. The CDR3 loop spans 12 amino acids. The V and J ends lost 1 base and 8 bases respectively, with 8 bases between them. CDR3 sequence reads: CASSEGRIEAFF. Written as DNA, the CDR3 is TGTGCCAGCAGTGAAGGTCGGATCGAAGCTTTCTTT.

This clone was recorded only once. This chain uses TRBV6-1 with TRBJ2-2, with D hard to call. Trimming shortened V by 7 bases and J by 7 bases, and 10 bases separated the two germline ends. In germline, CDR1 is MNHNS, CDR2 SASEGT. The CDR3 spans 12 residues. The CDR3 spells CASTPNHGELFF. CDR3 bases: TGTGCCAGCACTCCAAATCACGGGGAGCTGTTTTTT.

J is TRBJ2-7 and V is TRBV7-3; 8 positions agree with TRBD2. Germline values: CDR1 SGHTA, CDR2 FQGTGA. The CDR3 has 16 residues. V gave up 5 bases and J gave up 0 bases; unmatched junction bases: 9. CDR3 amino acids: CASSRASGQYSYEQYF. The CDR3 DNA follows: TGTGCCAGCAGCCGGGCTAGCGGGCAATACTCCTACGAGCAGTACTTC.

The V gene is TRBV7-5, the J gene TRBJ1-1. TRBV7-5 is reported as a pseudogene. The CDR3 has 16 amino acids. Here the CDR3 DNA reads TGTGTCAGAAGCCCGGCCGGGACGGTGATGAACACTGAAGCTTTCTTT. Translation gives CVRSPAGTVMNTEAFF.

This chain links TRBV19 with TRBJ2-5, with D hard to call. Germline V gene sequence: CDR1 LNHDA, CDR2 SQIVND (reference sequence). The CDR3 contains 11 residues. V was pared by 8 bases and J by 5 bases, with 9 bases between. For the CDR3, the DNA is TGTGCCAGTGGGCTATGGGAGACCCAGTACTTC. This gives the protein CASGLWETQYF.

V is TRBV7-8 and J is TRBJ1-6; weak D call: TRBD1 (5 bases). The V and J ends lost 3 bases and 10 bases respectively, with 22 bases between them. This CDR3 comprises 17 residues. Germline values: CDR1 SGHVS, CDR2 FQNEAQ. The CDR3 is CASSFGTRGSRSSPLHF. The CDR3 DNA is TGTGCCAGCAGCTTCGGGACCCGGGGCAGCAGATCGTCACCCCTCCACTTT.

The chain has TRBV11-2 and TRBJ1-1; tentatively, D is TRBD1 (5 bases). The CDR3 is 14 amino acids. V was cut by 5 bases and J by 3 bases, with 13 bases left in between. Germline V gene data show CDR1 as SGHAT and CDR2 as FQNNGV. The CDR3, as DNA: TGTGCCAGCAGCCCGGCAGGGCCCTACACTGAAGCTTTCTTT. Translation gives CASSPAGPYTEAFF.

This chain uses TRBV5-1 with TRBJ2-7; 8 nucleotides line up with TRBD1. V lost 1 base, J lost 5 bases, and 8 bases stayed unmatched. The CDR3 extends over 15 amino acids. From germline, CDR1 is SGHRS and CDR2 YFSETQ. The CDR3 region has the DNA TGCGCCAGCAGCTTGCTAGGACAGGGTAGGAACGAGCAGTACTTC. Translated, it gives CASSLLGQGRNEQYF.

The rearrangement links TRBV11-2 to TRBJ1-2; no reliable D call. With 0 bases removed from V and 5 bases from J, the gap between germline ends came to 7 bases. The CDR3 is made up of 13 amino acids. Germline assignment: CDR1 SGHAT and CDR2 FQNNGV. The CDR3 here is CASSLDLEYGYTF. DNA of the CDR3: TGTGCCAGCAGCTTAGATTTGGAGTATGGCTACACCTTC.

The chain uses TRBV5-1 and TRBJ1-2; a weak D match, TRBD1 (6 bases). Per the germline V gene, CDR1 is SGHRS and CDR2 is YFSETQ. The CDR3 spans 13 residues. V was trimmed by 4 bases and J by 8 bases, leaving 15 bases between them. The CDR3 loop is CASSRTGWGGYTF. The CDR3 nucleotides are TGCGCCAGCAGCCGTACAGGGTGGGGAGGCTACACCTTC.